Below, one T cell receptor (beta chain) is given with its context. These data originate in a study of blood T cell repertoires in COVID-19. The overall study: Collection of acute and convalescent COVID-19 samples took place in the United States, Italy and Spain. PBMCs, B-cell-depleted T cells, or T cells were the source of the cDNA or gDNA that made up the material.

Original data processing: Nucleated cell number was recorded as an estimate derived from reference gene primer amplification. Assay used: immunoSEQ multiplex PCR; TCRdb lists only in-frame clones, some missing. That table is the source of V, J and clone size, and D and trimming were worked out from the DNA. The profile shows some 280,000 clones, around four fifths of them singletons. Germline V lookup: CDR1 MDHEN, CDR2 SYDVKM. Trimming pared 5 bases from V and 2 bases from J, leaving 8 bases between. The CDR3 is made up of 13 amino acids. Source material: peripheral blood. The V and J genes are TRBV28 and TRBJ2-3; tentative D call: TRBD2 (6 bases). The sequence derives from a woman aged 45-59 years with active or convalescent COVID-19. The DNA of the CDR3 is TGTGCCAGCAGTGGGGGGATCACAGATACGCAGTATTTT. Translated: CASSGGITDTQYF.